Included here is one T cell receptor beta chain sequence, with context. Within its sample, this clone is medium-sized (0.01 to 0.1%). The antigen it recognizes is unknown. The record has no base qualities; no much larger clone is one base away. This record belongs to a study of blood T cell repertoires in COVID-19 (dated by TCRdb to about 2020). For the wider study: Collaborator samples came from the United States, Italy and Spain and covered acute and convalescent phases of COVID-19. The prospective study material was composed of cDNA or gDNA derived from T cells, B-cell-depleted T cells, or PBMCs. Deeply sampled blood TCRbeta repertoires from subjects exposed to, actively infected with, or recovered from COVID-19 were included in the dataset. The repertoires were released in a freely available public database meant as a resource for research on the immune response to SARS-CoV-2. The samples were drawn from two sources: the first 160 participants of the ongoing ImmuneRACE study, and fewer than 1,500 subjects contributed by 6 global collaborators. A de-identified subject ID, COVID-19 status, age in years and sex were almost always included in the sample metadata. Where available, HLA class I and class II types were taken from metadata supplied by the sample provider and were not determined by assay-based typing. Study-wide findings and limitations: The amount of clinical and demographic metadata varied by source and participant and was provided uncurated.

Unmatched junction bases come to 8, with V trimmed by 4 bases and J by 3 bases. The germline V gene specifies SGHTA as CDR1 and FQGNSA as CDR2. Inclusive of the bounding cysteine and phenylalanine, the CDR3 is 15 residues long. The only DNA kept is the CDR3, 45 bases in frame from the first base. TCRbeta CDR3 regions were amplified from genomic DNA using the immunoSEQ Assay, a bias-controlled multiplex PCR. As for how the authors treated the data: The number of nucleated cells in each sample was estimated by amplification of reference gene primers within the assay. To quantify the absolute abundance of each unique TCRbeta CDR3 rearrangement, sequence reads were collapsed and filtered. Productive Simpson clonality was computed per sample as the square root of Simpson's diversity index over productive rearrangements. This is the immuneACCESS table as TCRdb keeps it, with only in-frame sequences that have V and J called. A part of the clones is gone; compared with another copy, unresolved V genes explain less than half, and the rest is unexplained. V, J and clone size reflect that table, while D and trimming were determined from the DNA. For this sample there are tens of thousands of clones; approximately 84% appear just once. 15% to 20% of the sample is taken by the ten largest.

Each collaborating institution followed its own protocols to collect whole blood in K2EDTA tubes. For TCRbeta analysis, collaborator samples were shipped as frozen whole blood, as isolated PBMCs, or as DNA extracted from either sample type. The sequenced material came from peripheral blood. The chain employs TRBV7-2 and TRBJ1-2, with TRBD1 identical over 7 junction bases. The receptor's source is a man between 70 and 80 years old with active COVID-19. The nucleotide sequence is TGTGCCAGCAGCTACCTATCCGGGACAGACTATGGCTACACCTTC. It is translated as CASSYLSGTDYGYTF.